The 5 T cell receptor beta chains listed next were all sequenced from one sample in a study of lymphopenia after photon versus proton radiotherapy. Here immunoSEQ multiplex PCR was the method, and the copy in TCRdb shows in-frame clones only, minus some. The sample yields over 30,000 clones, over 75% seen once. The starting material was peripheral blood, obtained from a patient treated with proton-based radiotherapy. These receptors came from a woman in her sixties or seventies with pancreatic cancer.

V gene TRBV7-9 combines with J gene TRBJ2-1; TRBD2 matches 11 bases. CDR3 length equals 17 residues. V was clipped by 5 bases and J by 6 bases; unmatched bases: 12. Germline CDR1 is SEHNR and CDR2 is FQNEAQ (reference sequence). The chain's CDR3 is CASSARLAGPRPNEQFF. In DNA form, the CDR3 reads TGTGCCAGCAGCGCCAGACTAGCGGGGCCCAGACCCAATGAGCAGTTCTTC.

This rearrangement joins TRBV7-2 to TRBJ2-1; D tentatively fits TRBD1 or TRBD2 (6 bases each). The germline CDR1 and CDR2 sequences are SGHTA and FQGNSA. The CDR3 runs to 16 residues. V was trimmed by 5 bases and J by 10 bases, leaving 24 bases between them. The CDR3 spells CASSMPRGDPQLEQFF. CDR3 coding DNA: TGTGCCAGCAGCATGCCGAGGGGGGACCCCCAGTTGGAGCAGTTCTTC.

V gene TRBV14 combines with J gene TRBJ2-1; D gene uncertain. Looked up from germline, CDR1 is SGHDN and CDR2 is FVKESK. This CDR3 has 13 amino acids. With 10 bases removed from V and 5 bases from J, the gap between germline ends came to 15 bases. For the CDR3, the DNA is TGTGCCACCTCTCGTTTTGCTAACAATGAGCAGTTCTTC. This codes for CATSRFANNEQFF.

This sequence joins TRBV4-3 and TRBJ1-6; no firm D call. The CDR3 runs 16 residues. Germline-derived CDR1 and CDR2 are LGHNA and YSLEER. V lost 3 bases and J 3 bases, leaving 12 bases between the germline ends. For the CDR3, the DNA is TGCGCCAGCAGCCAGGAAAGACTGGACTATAATTCACCCCTCCACTTT. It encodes CASSQERLDYNSPLHF.

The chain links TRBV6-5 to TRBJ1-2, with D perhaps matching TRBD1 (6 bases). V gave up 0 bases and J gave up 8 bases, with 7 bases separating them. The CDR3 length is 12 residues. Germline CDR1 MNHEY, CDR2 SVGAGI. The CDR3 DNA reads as TGTGCCAGCAGTTACTCGGACAGAGGCTACACCTTC. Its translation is CASSYSDRGYTF.